A single sample is the source of the 24 T cell receptor beta chains below, sequenced in a study of blood T cells in healthy people across ages. A second PCR of 7 to 11 cycles used a sample-barcoded 5' primer and a J-beta primer mix. From the 5' RACE reads, TCRdb called clonotypes with MiXCR, one entry per CDR3 protein. The data show over 600,000 distinct CDR3 sequences, about 45% seen once. The sequenced sample was blood. These receptor sequences come from an older man in good health.

Concerning this clonotype itself: One junction end disagrees with the germline gene, perhaps due to a read error. V usage is TRBV7-3 and J usage is TRBJ2-3; a possible D gene is TRBD2 (7 bases). Germline loops: CDR1 SGHTA, CDR2 FQGTGA. The CDR3 length is 16 residues. CDR3 coding DNA: TGTGCCGGCAGCCAGGGGTCGGCTAGCGGTACAGATACGCAGTATTTT. Translation gives CAGSQGSASGTDTQYF.

In regard to this clonotype: One base away lies a much larger clone, so this may be a sequencing read error. The J gene is TRBJ2-1, the V gene TRBV21-1; no DNA check was done on the table's D call, TRBD2. TRBV21-1 is flagged as a pseudogene. CDR3 length equals 17 residues. CDR3 sequence: CASSKDPVSLNYNEQFF. In nucleotides, the CDR3 is TGTGCCAGCAGCAAAGATCCCGTTAGCCTTAACTACAATGAGCAGTTCTTC.

This clonotype has a handful of counts. The chain carries TRBV2 and TRBJ1-5; no definite D call. Germline V gene lookup returns CDR1 SNHLY and CDR2 FYNNEI. The CDR3 totals 15 residues. V was cut by 1 base and J by 6 bases, with 13 bases left in between. Here the CDR3 reads CASSEVLGSGQPQHF. CDR3 in DNA: TGTGCCAGCAGTGAAGTCCTGGGGTCAGGTCAGCCCCAGCATTTT.

The sample holds a few counts of this clonotype. This rearrangement joins TRBV28 to TRBJ2-1; no definite D call. V was cut by 7 bases and J by 5 bases, with 24 bases left in between. CDR1 and CDR2 from the germline V gene are MDHEN and SYDVKM. This CDR3 has 17 residues. The CDR3: CASTHPSDSFRDNEQFF. DNA of the CDR3: TGTGCCAGCACTCATCCGTCCGACTCATTTCGAGACAATGAGCAGTTCTTC.

The chain employs TRBV7-3 and TRBJ2-1; 7 nucleotides agree with TRBD2. With V trimmed by 1 base and J by 2 bases, 8 bases remained unmatched. The CDR3 is made up of 17 amino acids. From germline, CDR1 is SGHTA and CDR2 FQGTGA. This CDR3 reads CASSLKWGGGTYNEQFF. The CDR3 coding sequence is TGTGCCAGCAGCTTAAAATGGGGGGGAGGGACCTACAATGAGCAGTTCTTC.

V and J are TRBV7-2 and TRBJ2-1; TRBD1 matches at 9 bases. Per the germline V gene, CDR1 is SGHTA and CDR2 is FQGNSA. After removal of 5 bases from V and 6 bases from J, the junction contained 11 bases not matched to a gene. The CDR3 runs to 16 residues. As DNA, the CDR3 is TGTGCCAGCAGCCTTACTGGACAGGGGATTCCCAATGAGCAGTTCTTC. Its protein product is CASSLTGQGIPNEQFF.

The table lists this clonotype with a count of one. The chain recombines TRBV5-1 with TRBJ2-1, with D perhaps given as TRBD1 or TRBD2 (5 bases each). Germline V CDR1 and CDR2: SGHRS, YFSETQ. The V gene lost 6 bases and the J gene lost 15 bases, with 22 bases spanning the gap. The CDR3 covers 13 residues. The CDR3 DNA reads TGCGCCAGCACCGGGGACCTTAATGGGGAGTGGTTCTTC. It codes for CASTGDLNGEWFF.

This clonotype was recorded a few times. The chain is built from TRBV2 and TRBJ2-3; D unclear. Looked up from germline, CDR1 is SNHLY and CDR2 is FYNNEI. The CDR3 runs 11 residues. The V end was cut by 6 bases, the J end by 6 bases, with 7 bases between. The CDR3: CASRATDTQYF. The CDR3 DNA reads TGTGCCAGCAGGGCTACGGATACGCAGTATTTT.

The V call is TRBV5-1, the J call TRBJ2-3; D remains ambiguous. The V and J ends lost 8 bases and 0 bases respectively, with 13 bases between them. The germline gives CDR1 SGHRS, CDR2 YFSETQ. The CDR3 runs 14 residues. CDR3 amino acids: CASLQNPSTDTQYF. The DNA for the CDR3 is TGCGCCAGTTTGCAGAACCCTAGCACAGATACGCAGTATTTT.

To note about this clonotype: A read error may explain this, as a much larger clone is one base away. The J gene is TRBJ2-5, the V gene TRBV20-1; TRBD2 agrees at 10 bases. J was trimmed by 11 bases and V by 1 base; bases with no gene match: 13. The germline CDR1 and CDR2 sequences are DFQATT and SNEGSKA (reference sequence). The length of the CDR3 is 15 residues. Here the CDR3 reads CSARGASGGYNEQYF. CDR3 DNA: TGCAGTGCTAGAGGCGCTAGCGGGGGCTACAATGAGCAGTACTTC.

The gene calls are TRBV28 and TRBJ2-7; a possible D gene is TRBD1 (6 bases). The germline V gene has CDR1 MDHEN and CDR2 SYDVKM. V was trimmed by 5 bases and J by 6 bases, leaving 14 bases between them. This CDR3 has 13 amino acids. The CDR3 DNA sequence: TGTGCCAGCAGTAACAGGGTTTTTGGCGAGCAGTACTTC. Translated: CASSNRVFGEQYF.

The chain couples TRBV18 to TRBJ2-3; D not certain. The ends were cut back, 2 bases at V and 2 bases at J, with 8 bases in the middle. This CDR3 region has 14 residues. CDR1 KGHSH and CDR2 LQKENI come from the germline V gene. CDR3 nucleotides: TGTGCCAGCTCACCATCCCAGTCCACAGATACGCAGTATTTT. Translated, it gives CASSPSQSTDTQYF.

Many counts were recorded for this clonotype. The rearrangement uses TRBV5-1 and TRBJ2-7; D perhaps matches TRBD2 (5 bases). The V end lost 3 bases, the J end lost 5 bases, and 12 bases lay between the germline ends. CDR3 size: 13 residues. Looked up from germline, CDR1 is SGHRS and CDR2 is YFSETQ. CDR3 sequence reads: CASSSGLGDEQYF. As DNA, the CDR3 is TGCGCCAGCAGCTCCGGGCTCGGGGACGAGCAGTACTTC. The complete variable domain, with remaining parts taken from reference TRBV5-1 and TRBJ2-7, reads KAGVTQTPRYLIKTRGQQVTLSCSPISGHRSVSWYQQTPGQGLQFLFEYFSETQRNKGNFPGRFSGRQFSNSRSEMNVSTLELGDSALYLCASSSGLGDEQYFGPGTRLTVT.

V is TRBV7-9 and J is TRBJ2-4, with D tentatively TRBD1 or TRBD2 (5 bases each). Germline loops: CDR1 SEHNR, CDR2 FQNEAQ (reference sequence). CDR3 size: 12 residues. V was shortened by 1 base and J by 13 bases, with 11 bases between the two germline ends. CDR3 protein: CASSLGGFGQYF. The CDR3 bases are TGTGCCAGCAGCTTAGGGGGGTTCGGGCAGTACTTC.

The chain carries TRBV21-1 and TRBJ1-6. TRBV21-1 is described as a pseudogene. The CDR3 extends over 15 amino acids. CDR3 sequence (DNA): TGTGCCAGCAGCAAAGTATGGCCGTATAATTCACCCCTCCACTTT. Translated: CASSKVWPYNSPLHF.

This clonotype came up a few times. The gene calls are TRBV20-1 and TRBJ2-1; 7 bases align to TRBD2. The CDR3 sequence is 13 residues long. With V trimmed by 0 bases and J by 7 bases, 3 bases remained unmatched. From germline, CDR1 is DFQATT and CDR2 SNEGSKA (reference sequence). The CDR3 protein is CSARDGRWNEQFF. Here the CDR3 DNA reads TGCAGTGCTAGAGACGGGAGGTGGAATGAGCAGTTCTTC.

This clonotype was observed a handful of times. The chain combines TRBV28 with TRBJ2-3; D is perhaps TRBD1 (5 bases). The CDR3 runs to 15 residues. Germline-derived CDR1 and CDR2 are MDHEN and SYDVKM. In nucleotides, the CDR3 is TGTGCTTCCCGTCGGCAGGGATTGAGCACAGATACGCAGTATTTT. Encoded protein: CASRRQGLSTDTQYF.

The V gene is TRBV20-1, the J gene TRBJ2-3; 9 bases map to TRBD1. The CDR3 runs 18 residues. The V gene end was trimmed by 5 bases and the J gene end by 14 bases; junction bases not matched to a gene: 29. CDR1 is DFQATT and CDR2 is SNEGSKA in the germline V gene (reference sequence). CDR3 DNA: TGCAGTGCTCGGGGAGGGACAGGGAGACTAGCTCCGCACAGATACGCGTATTTT. Its protein is CSARGGTGRLAPHRYAYF.

The V and J genes are TRBV12-3 or TRBV12-4 and TRBJ2-1; 14 bases are a match to TRBD2. Trimming at V came to 8 bases and at J to 9 bases, leaving 9 bases not matched to a gene. The CDR3 sequence is 15 residues long. This CDR3 reads CASRRLAGGLSEQFF. Here the CDR3 DNA reads TGTGCCAGCCGGAGACTAGCGGGAGGGCTAAGTGAGCAGTTCTTC.

Details on this clonotype: Its ends do not fully match the called genes, so a read error is possible. The chain combines TRBV24-1 with TRBJ2-3; a weak D match, TRBD2 (5 bases). CDR3 size: 16 residues. Germline CDR1 is KGHDR and CDR2 is SFDVKD. Written as DNA, the CDR3 is TGTGCCACCAGTGATACTACGGGTGCTAGCACAGATATGCAGTATTTT. It yields the protein CATSDTTGASTDMQYF.

This clonotype came up a few times. The V call is TRBV3-1, the J call TRBJ2-1; D unresolved. With 1 base removed from V and 6 bases from J, the gap between germline ends came to 7 bases. The CDR3 runs to 13 residues. CDR1 is LGHDT and CDR2 is YNNKEL in the germline V gene (reference sequence). CDR3 sequence (DNA): TGTGCCAGCAGCCAAGGCCCCCTCAATGAGCAGTTCTTC. Translated, it gives CASSQGPLNEQFF.

The chain has TRBV30 and TRBJ2-1, with no clear D. Trimming took 2 bases from V and 4 from J, leaving 9 bases between them. Germline loops: CDR1 GTSNPN, CDR2 SVGIG (reference sequence). The CDR3 length is 13 residues. CDR3 coding DNA: TGTGCCTGGAGTAAGGGTCCGTACAATGAGCAGTTCTTC. It encodes CAWSKGPYNEQFF.

This chain connects TRBV20-1 to TRBJ2-1; the match to TRBD2 covers 12 bases. The J call may be in error: the DNA end matches TRBJ2-7 better. Germline V gene data show CDR1 as DFQATT and CDR2 as SNEGSKA (reference sequence). The CDR3 has 17 amino acids. This chain's CDR3 is CSARLAGGPGSYNEQYF. As DNA, the CDR3 is TGCAGTGCTAGGCTAGCGGGAGGGCCTGGCTCCTACAATGAGCAGTACTTC.

This clonotype was seen a handful of times. The V and J genes are TRBV12-3 or TRBV12-4 and TRBJ2-2, with 8 bases lining up with TRBD1. The ends lost 6 bases at V and 8 bases at J; junction bases unmatched: 8. The CDR3 length is 14 residues. This CDR3 reads CASSSFRGLGELFF. CDR3 bases: TGTGCCAGCAGCTCATTCAGGGGGCTAGGGGAGCTGTTTTTT.